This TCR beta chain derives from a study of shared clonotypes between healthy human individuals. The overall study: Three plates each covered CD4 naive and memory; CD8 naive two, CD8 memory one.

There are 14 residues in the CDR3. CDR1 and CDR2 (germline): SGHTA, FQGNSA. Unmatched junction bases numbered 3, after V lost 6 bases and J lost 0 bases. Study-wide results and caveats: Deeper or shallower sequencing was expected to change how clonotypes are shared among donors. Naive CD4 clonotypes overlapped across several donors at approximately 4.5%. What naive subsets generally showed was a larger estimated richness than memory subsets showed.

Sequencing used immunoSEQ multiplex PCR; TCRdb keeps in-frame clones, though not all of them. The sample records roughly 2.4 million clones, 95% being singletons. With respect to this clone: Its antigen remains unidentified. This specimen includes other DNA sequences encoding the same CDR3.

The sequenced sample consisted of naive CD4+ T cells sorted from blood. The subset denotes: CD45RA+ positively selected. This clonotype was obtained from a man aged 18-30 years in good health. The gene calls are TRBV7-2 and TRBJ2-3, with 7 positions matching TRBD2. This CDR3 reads CASRRGGSTDTQYF. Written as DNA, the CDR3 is TGTGCCAGCAGACGCGGGGGTAGCACAGATACGCAGTATTTT.